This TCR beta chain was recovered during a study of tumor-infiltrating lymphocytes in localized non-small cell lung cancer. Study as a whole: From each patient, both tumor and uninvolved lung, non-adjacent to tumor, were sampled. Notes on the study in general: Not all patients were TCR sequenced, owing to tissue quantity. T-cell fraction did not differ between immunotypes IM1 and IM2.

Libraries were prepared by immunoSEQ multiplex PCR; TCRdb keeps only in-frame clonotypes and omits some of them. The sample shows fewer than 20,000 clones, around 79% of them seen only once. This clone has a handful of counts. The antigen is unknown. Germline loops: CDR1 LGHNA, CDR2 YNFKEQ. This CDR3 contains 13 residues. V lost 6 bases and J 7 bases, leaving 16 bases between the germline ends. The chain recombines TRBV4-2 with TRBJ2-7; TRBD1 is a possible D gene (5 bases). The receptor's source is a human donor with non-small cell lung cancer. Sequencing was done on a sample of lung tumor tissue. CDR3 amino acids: CASSRGGAGEQYF. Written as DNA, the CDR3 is TGTGCCAGCAGTAGGGGCGGCGCAGGGGAGCAGTACTTC.